These 31 T cell receptor beta chains originate from one sample sequenced in a study of identical twins. Each CDR3 protein is one row after TCRdb ran MiXCR on the 5' RACE reads. The sample contains more than 400,000 distinct CDR3 sequences, nearly 15% of which appear only once. These data were likewise used in another study, on yellow fever vaccine responses in identical twins.

The sequencing sample was made of CD4+ T cells sorted from blood. Every receptor here comes from a woman between 18 and 29 years old in good health.

This rearrangement joins TRBV19 to TRBJ2-2, with 7 bases lining up with TRBD2. With 7 bases clipped from V and 2 bases from J, the junction kept 16 bases outside the gene matches. Germline-derived CDR1 and CDR2 are LNHDA and SQIVND (reference sequence). There are 18 residues in the CDR3. The CDR3 sequence: CASNPRLRGGVNTGELFF. In nucleotides, the CDR3 is TGTGCCAGTAACCCTCGACTACGCGGGGGAGTTAACACCGGGGAGCTGTTTTTT. The full variable domain, completed using reference TRBV19 and TRBJ2-2, is DGGITQSPKYLFRKEGQNVTLSCEQNLNHDAMYWYRQDPGQGLRLIYYSQIVNDFQKGDIAEGYSVSREKKESFPLTVTSAQKNPTAFYLCASNPRLRGGVNTGELFFGEGSRLTVL.

In its sample, this clonotype was seen a few times. V is TRBV12-3 or TRBV12-4 and J is TRBJ1-2; D is ambiguous. V lost 6 bases to trimming and J lost 2 bases, with 10 bases between them. CDR3 length: 13 residues. CDR3 protein: CASRHTENYGYTF. CDR3 nucleotides: TGTGCCAGCAGGCATACAGAGAACTATGGCTACACCTTC.

This clonotype was seen only a few times. The CDR3 DNA follows: TGTGCCAGCCAAGATCTGGGGGAGACTTATGGCTACACCTTC. Its translation: CASQDLGETYGYTF. The chain is built from TRBV12-3 or TRBV12-4 and TRBJ1-2; perhaps TRBD1 as D (5 bases). V shed 8 bases and J shed 5 bases, with 18 bases lying between them. The CDR3 is made up of 14 amino acids.

CDR3 nucleotide sequence: TGTGCCAGCAGCTCGGCGGGAGGGCCTGTGAAGCAGTACTTC. Translation gives CASSSAGGPVKQYF. V and J are TRBV12-3 or TRBV12-4 and TRBJ2-7; 9 bases map to TRBD2. The CDR3 consists of 14 residues. V was clipped by 6 bases and J by 8 bases; unmatched bases: 11.

The sample holds a few counts of this clonotype. This rearrangement joins TRBV12-3 or TRBV12-4 to TRBJ2-5, with 9 bases matching TRBD2. This CDR3 is 15 amino acids long. The ends lost 4 bases at V and 4 bases at J; junction bases unmatched: 7. The CDR3 DNA follows: TGTGCCAGCAGTTACCGCGGGAGGGCCCCAGAGACCCAGTACTTC. The encoded protein is CASSYRGRAPETQYF.

This clonotype has only a few counts. The V and J genes are TRBV10-3 and TRBJ1-3, with D possibly matching TRBD1 (5 bases). CDR1 ENHRY and CDR2 SYGVKD come from the germline V gene. Deletions cut 8 bases from V and 5 bases from J, with 13 bases between. The CDR3 totals 13 residues. The CDR3 is CAIHGGNRNTIYF. The CDR3 coding sequence is TGTGCCATCCACGGGGGAAATAGAAACACCATATATTTT.

The chain is built from TRBV7-2 and TRBJ2-7; TRBD2 matches 9 bases. Looked up from germline, CDR1 is SGHTA and CDR2 is FQGNSA. V gave up 0 bases and J gave up 4 bases; unmatched junction bases: 4. The CDR3 runs 15 residues. Here the CDR3 reads CASSLAGTSIYEQYF. The CDR3 bases are TGTGCCAGCAGCTTAGCCGGGACTAGCATTTACGAGCAGTACTTC.

The J gene is TRBJ2-5, the V gene TRBV20-1; D might be TRBD2 (7 bases). CDR1 is DFQATT, CDR2 SNEGSKA, per germline (reference sequence). CDR3 length equals 14 residues. Trimming shortened V by 6 bases and J by 1 base, and 15 bases separated the two germline ends. This chain's CDR3 is CSAPWGGGQETQYF. CDR3 coding DNA: TGCAGTGCACCATGGGGAGGGGGCCAAGAGACCCAGTACTTC.

This clonotype was found a few times. J is TRBJ2-3 and V is TRBV24-1; the D gene is possibly TRBD2 (7 bases). CDR1 KGHDR and CDR2 SFDVKD come from the germline V gene. The length of the CDR3 is 14 residues. With 9 bases removed from V and 2 bases from J, the gap between germline ends came to 14 bases. In DNA, the CDR3 is TGTGCCACCGGGGGGCGGGAGAACACAGATACGCAGTATTTT. This encodes CATGGRENTDTQYF.

This clonotype appeared a few times. The gene calls are TRBV5-1 and TRBJ1-1, with 8 bases lining up with TRBD1. Germline V gene data show CDR1 as SGHRS and CDR2 as YFSETQ. V lost 2 bases to trimming and J lost 1 base; unmatched junction nucleotides: 7. CDR3 size: 16 residues. The CDR3 here is CASSLFTQGANTEAFF. CDR3 bases: TGCGCCAGCAGCTTATTCACCCAGGGGGCGAACACTGAAGCTTTCTTT.

This clonotype has at least ten counts. CDR3 nucleotides: TGCAGTGCTAGTAAGAACTCTGGAAACACCATATATTTT. Translating gives CSASKNSGNTIYF. The chain joins TRBV20-1 to TRBJ1-3; D uncertain. This CDR3 spans 13 amino acids. The V end lost 3 bases, the J end lost 0 bases, and 6 bases lay between the germline ends. Germline-derived CDR1 and CDR2 are DFQATT and SNEGSKA (reference sequence).

The chain is built from TRBV3-1 and TRBJ1-5; perhaps TRBD1 as D (5 bases). Germline loops: CDR1 LGHDT, CDR2 YNNKEL (reference sequence). Trimming shortened V by 6 bases and J by 0 bases, and 18 bases separated the two germline ends. The CDR3 runs to 17 residues. The DNA for the CDR3 is TGTGCCAGCAGTGGCGAGGGGATTGGGGCTAGCAATCAGCCCCAGCATTTT. It specifies CASSGEGIGASNQPQHF.

Remarks on this clonotype: The junction departs from the called germline gene at one end, perhaps through a read error. The J gene is TRBJ1-5, the V gene TRBV11-2; the D gene is possibly TRBD1 (5 bases). CDR1 and CDR2 from the germline V gene are SGHAT and FQNNGV. The CDR3 has 14 amino acids. CDR3 coding DNA: TGTGCCAGCAGTTTAGGGGTTGCTGGGCAGCCCCAGCATTTT. It encodes CASSLGVAGQPQHF.

V is TRBV7-9 and J is TRBJ2-1, with D possibly matching TRBD2 (5 bases). This CDR3 has 15 amino acids. The germline V and J ends were trimmed by 1 base and 5 bases, with 12 bases remaining between them. CDR1 is SEHNR and CDR2 is FQNEAQ in the germline V gene (reference sequence). The DNA for the CDR3 is TGTGCCAGCAGCTTAGTAGCGATCGATAACAATGAGCAGTTCTTC. This gives the protein CASSLVAIDNNEQFF.

This rearrangement joins TRBV10-3 to TRBJ2-2, with TRBD2 as a possible D gene (6 bases). This CDR3 comprises 15 residues. Germline CDR1 ENHRY, CDR2 SYGVKD. The ends were cut back, 0 bases at V and 6 bases at J, with 11 bases in the middle. In DNA, the CDR3 is TGTGCCATCAGTGAGTCAGGGCCGGGAGCCGGGGAGCTGTTTTTT. Its translation is CAISESGPGAGELFF.

The CDR3 DNA sequence: TGTGCCACCAGCGAGACTAGCGTCCAAGAGACCCAGTACTTC. Translated: CATSETSVQETQYF. V usage is TRBV24-1 and J usage is TRBJ2-5, with TRBD2 matching over 8 bases. This CDR3 comprises 14 residues. V shed 7 bases and J 1 base; nucleotides not matched to a gene: 4. Germline V gene data show CDR1 as KGHDR and CDR2 as SFDVKD.

The chain couples TRBV24-1 to TRBJ2-5; D is ambiguous. Trimming shortened V by 4 bases and J by 2 bases, and 13 bases separated the two germline ends. Germline V gene lookup returns CDR1 KGHDR and CDR2 SFDVKD. There are 15 residues in the CDR3. The CDR3 DNA is TGTGCCACCAGTGAACCGGACGGTGAACAAGAGACCCAGTACTTC. Its protein product is CATSEPDGEQETQYF.

The table lists this clonotype with a few counts. The chain combines TRBV29-1 with TRBJ2-5, with D uncertain. CDR3 length: 16 residues. The V end lost 3 bases, the J end lost 0 bases, and 17 bases lay between the germline ends. The germline CDR1 and CDR2 sequences are SQVTM and ANQGSEA. The CDR3 DNA reads as TGCAGCGTTGACCCTCGGTTCGTGCAGTACCAAGAGACCCAGTACTTC. It yields the protein CSVDPRFVQYQETQYF.

This chain connects TRBV12-3 or TRBV12-4 to TRBJ1-2, with D possibly TRBD1 on 5 matching bases. This CDR3 region has 14 residues. Trimming stripped 3 bases from V and 1 base from J, with 9 bases between. CDR3 coding DNA: TGTGCCAGCAGTTTTGGGGGGATTAACTATGGCTACACCTTC. It encodes CASSFGGINYGYTF.

This clonotype turned up a few times. This chain links TRBV19 with TRBJ2-1, with D possibly being TRBD1 (6 bases). Trimming took 5 bases from V and 4 from J, leaving 12 bases between them. Germline lookup yields CDR1 LNHDA and CDR2 SQIVND (reference sequence). The length of the CDR3 is 14 residues. This CDR3 is CASSLGHPYNEQFF. The CDR3 nucleotides are TGTGCCAGTAGTTTGGGACATCCATACAATGAGCAGTTCTTC.

J is TRBJ2-1 and V is TRBV5-1; D might be TRBD1 or TRBD2, each matching 6 bases. Germline lookup yields CDR1 SGHRS and CDR2 YFSETQ. This CDR3 has 16 residues. V was pared by 3 bases and J by 6 bases, with 19 bases between. The DNA of the CDR3 is TGCGCCAGCAGCTCATTACAGGGTAGCGGTAGCAATGAGCAGTTCTTC. It codes for CASSSLQGSGSNEQFF. Supplemented by reference TRBV5-1 and TRBJ2-1, the full variable domain reads KAGVTQTPRYLIKTRGQQVTLSCSPISGHRSVSWYQQTPGQGLQFLFEYFSETQRNKGNFPGRFSGRQFSNSRSEMNVSTLELGDSALYLCASSSLQGSGSNEQFFGPGTRLTVL.

The chain recombines TRBV5-1 with TRBJ2-3; TRBD1 aligns across 10 bases. Germline loops: CDR1 SGHRS, CDR2 YFSETQ. This CDR3 has 17 residues. J gave up 14 bases and V 0 bases, and 18 bases lay outside the gene matches. The CDR3 region has the DNA TGCGCCAGCAGCTTGGAACTTCCCGGGACAGGGGAACCTGAGCGGTATTTT. It specifies CASSLELPGTGEPERYF.

This clonotype has only a few counts. The chain joins TRBV5-1 to TRBJ2-3, with 7 bases identical to TRBD2. The germline V gene encodes CDR1 SGHRS and CDR2 YFSETQ. The CDR3 runs 14 residues. The V segment lost 0 bases and the J segment 8 bases; nucleotides outside the gene matches: 6. The CDR3 DNA follows: TGCGCCAGCAGCTTGGGCCGGGGGGAGGCTACGCAGTATTTT. Translated: CASSLGRGEATQYF.

This clonotype was seen only a few times. The chain couples TRBV6-1 to TRBJ1-1, with TRBD1 as a possible D gene (6 bases). CDR1 is MNHNS and CDR2 is SASEGT in the germline V gene. Between the trimmed V and J ends, which lost 5 bases and 4 bases, there was a span of 14 bases. The CDR3 extends over 14 amino acids. CDR3 amino acids: CASSTRGGSTEAFF. CDR3 bases: TGTGCCAGCAGTACCAGGGGTGGGAGCACTGAAGCTTTCTTT.

The rearrangement joins TRBV20-1 to TRBJ2-7, with a tentative D call TRBD2 (6 bases). Germline CDR1 DFQATT, CDR2 SNEGSKA (reference sequence). Deletions cut 7 bases from V and 0 bases from J, with 19 bases between. The CDR3 length is 15 residues. CDR3: CSVHARERHSYEQYF. The CDR3 nucleotides are TGCAGTGTCCACGCTCGGGAGCGACACTCCTACGAGCAGTACTTC.

The rearrangement links TRBV6-1 to TRBJ1-1, with D unclear. The germline CDR1 and CDR2 sequences are MNHNS and SASEGT. The V and J ends lost 3 bases and 11 bases respectively, with 16 bases between them. The CDR3 is made up of 13 amino acids. The CDR3, as DNA: TGTGCCAGCAGTGACCCCGATACCCCAGCGGCTTTCTTT. Protein sequence: CASSDPDTPAAFF.

This clonotype came up a few times. The chain has TRBV19 and TRBJ2-1; D is uncertain. Germline V gene sequence: CDR1 LNHDA, CDR2 SQIVND (reference sequence). V was pared by 7 bases and J by 2 bases, with 12 bases between. The CDR3 contains 14 residues. CDR3 in DNA: TGTGCCAGTAAGGTCAGCCTTACCTACAATGAGCAGTTCTTC. Translating gives CASKVSLTYNEQFF.

V usage is TRBV9 and J usage is TRBJ2-1; D is unresolved. Trimming shortened V by 0 bases and J by 5 bases, and 15 bases separated the two germline ends. The CDR3 length is 16 residues. Germline V lookup: CDR1 SGDLS, CDR2 YYNGEE. The chain's CDR3 is CASSVEALVTNNEQFF. The CDR3 bases are TGTGCCAGCAGCGTAGAAGCCCTAGTTACAAACAATGAGCAGTTCTTC.

This clonotype was detected many times. The gene calls are TRBV12-3 or TRBV12-4 and TRBJ1-5; D call uncertain. Trimming pared 3 bases from V and 0 bases from J, leaving 6 bases between. The CDR3 runs 14 residues. The CDR3 DNA follows: TGTGCCAGCAGTTTTGGTAATAGCAATCAGCCCCAGCATTTT. Translated: CASSFGNSNQPQHF.

This clonotype was counted a few times. The rearrangement links TRBV11-1 to TRBJ2-1, with D perhaps TRBD1 or TRBD2 (5 bases each). The CDR3 contains 18 residues. In germline, CDR1 is SGHAT, CDR2 FQDESV (reference sequence). The ends were cut back, 4 bases at V and 6 bases at J, with 25 bases in the middle. The CDR3 DNA reads as TGTGCCAGCAGCTCCCACGAGGGGTTAAGAGGCTCCCTCAATGAGCAGTTCTTC. It translates to CASSSHEGLRGSLNEQFF.

J is TRBJ1-3 and V is TRBV4-2; 11 bases map to TRBD1. The V and J ends lost 1 base and 9 bases, in that order; junction bases with no gene match: 8. This CDR3 spans 16 amino acids. Per the germline V gene, CDR1 is LGHNA and CDR2 is YNFKEQ. Here the CDR3 DNA reads TGTGCCAGCAGCCAAGCCGGGACAGGGGGGCCAGGCACCATATATTTT. Its translation is CASSQAGTGGPGTIYF.